This TCR beta chain comes out of a study of blood T cells in healthy people across ages. General study points: The unknown donor CMV status may have confounded expanded clonotype changes.

In its sample, this clonotype was seen a few times. Its antigen remains unidentified. Then a second PCR, running about 7 to 11 cycles, was carried out with a sample-barcoded 5' primer and a J-beta primer mix. Unique molecular identifiers of 12 random nucleotides labeled each cDNA. Via MiXCR, TCRdb re-called the 5' RACE reads, giving one row per CDR3 protein. The sample contains roughly 560,000 distinct CDR3 sequences, approximately 25% of which appear only once. Per germline, CDR1 SNHLY and CDR2 FYNNEI. This CDR3 is built from 14 residues. V lost 4 bases to trimming and J lost 2 bases; unmatched junction nucleotides: 3. These same data were also listed under a study on T cells of mothers and their children. That source notes: The donors comprised over 5 children and their three healthy Caucasian mothers. The study found thymic selection shapes TCR recombination output similarly in related and unrelated pairs.

The clonotype originates from a boy aged 5-17 years in good health. The sequencing input was blood. This chain links TRBV2 with TRBJ2-7, with TRBD2 identical over 9 bases. The CDR3 protein is CASSGTSAAYEQYF. For the CDR3, the DNA is TGTGCCAGCAGTGGGACTAGCGCCGCCTACGAGCAGTACTTC.